What follows are 5 T cell receptor beta chains derived from one specimen sequenced in a study of blood T cell repertoires in COVID-19. Repertoires were generated with immunoSEQ multiplex PCR, while TCRdb's copy carries only in-frame clones and drops some. The sample includes fewer than 200,000 clones, 83% of them seen just once. Material for sequencing was PBMCs or T cells enriched from blood (not recorded which). The receptors stem from a woman between 50 and 59 years old who had recovered from COVID-19.

The chain carries TRBV27 and TRBJ2-3, with D maybe TRBD2 (5 bases). V was trimmed by 2 bases and J by 4 bases, leaving 13 bases between them. This CDR3 has 15 residues. The V gene's germline CDR1 is MNHEY and CDR2 SMNVEV (reference sequence). CDR3: CASSLNSGVPDTQYF. CDR3 nucleotide sequence: TGTGCCAGCAGTTTAAATTCCGGGGTTCCAGATACGCAGTATTTT.

The rearrangement uses TRBV19 and TRBJ2-1; 8 bases are a match to TRBD2. CDR1 is LNHDA and CDR2 is SQIVND in the germline V gene (reference sequence). Trimming removed 10 bases from V and 0 bases from J; junction bases left unmatched: 8. CDR3 length equals 15 residues. This chain's CDR3 is CATQTSARSYNEQFF. The CDR3 coding sequence is TGTGCCACTCAGACTAGCGCTCGCTCCTACAATGAGCAGTTCTTC.

The chain employs TRBV11-3 and TRBJ1-4, with no clear D. The CDR3 spans 11 residues. In germline, CDR1 is SGHNT, CDR2 YENEEA. Deletions cut 7 bases from V and 7 bases from J, with 7 bases between. In nucleotides, the CDR3 is TGTGCCAGCACCGGCGGTGAAAAACTGTTTTTT. It yields the protein CASTGGEKLFF.

This rearrangement joins TRBV4-1 to TRBJ2-3; TRBD2 is a possible D gene (6 bases). V was pared by 0 bases and J by 7 bases, with 14 bases between. The CDR3 has 15 amino acids. Per germline, CDR1 MGHRA and CDR2 YSYEKL. CDR3 coding DNA: TGCGCCAGCAGCCAAGATACGGGTAGCGGCTATACGCAGTATTTT. Its protein product is CASSQDTGSGYTQYF.

The CDR3 bases are TGTGCCAGCAGTGAACGGGGGTACCAGCCCCAGCATTTT. Residues: CASSERGYQPQHF. The chain joins TRBV2 to TRBJ1-5; the D gene is possibly TRBD1 (5 bases). CDR1 and CDR2 from the germline V gene are SNHLY and FYNNEI. Trimming shortened V by 2 bases and J by 7 bases, and 9 bases separated the two germline ends. This CDR3 spans 13 amino acids.